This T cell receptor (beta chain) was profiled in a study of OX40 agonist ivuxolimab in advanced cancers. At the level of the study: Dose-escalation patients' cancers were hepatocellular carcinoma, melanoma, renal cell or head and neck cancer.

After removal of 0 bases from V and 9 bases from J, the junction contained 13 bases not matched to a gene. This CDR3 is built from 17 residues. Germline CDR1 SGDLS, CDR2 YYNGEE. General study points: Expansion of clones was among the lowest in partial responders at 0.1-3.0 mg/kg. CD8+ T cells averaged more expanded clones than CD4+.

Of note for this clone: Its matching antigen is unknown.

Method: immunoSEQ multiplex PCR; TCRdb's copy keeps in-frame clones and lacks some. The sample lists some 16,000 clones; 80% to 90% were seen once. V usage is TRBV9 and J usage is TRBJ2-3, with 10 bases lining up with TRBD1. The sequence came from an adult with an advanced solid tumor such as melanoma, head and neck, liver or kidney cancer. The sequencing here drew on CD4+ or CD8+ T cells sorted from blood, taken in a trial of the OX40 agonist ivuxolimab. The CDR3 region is CASSVGFWDRGHPTQYF. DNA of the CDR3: TGTGCCAGCAGCGTAGGCTTCTGGGACAGGGGACATCCAACGCAGTATTTT.